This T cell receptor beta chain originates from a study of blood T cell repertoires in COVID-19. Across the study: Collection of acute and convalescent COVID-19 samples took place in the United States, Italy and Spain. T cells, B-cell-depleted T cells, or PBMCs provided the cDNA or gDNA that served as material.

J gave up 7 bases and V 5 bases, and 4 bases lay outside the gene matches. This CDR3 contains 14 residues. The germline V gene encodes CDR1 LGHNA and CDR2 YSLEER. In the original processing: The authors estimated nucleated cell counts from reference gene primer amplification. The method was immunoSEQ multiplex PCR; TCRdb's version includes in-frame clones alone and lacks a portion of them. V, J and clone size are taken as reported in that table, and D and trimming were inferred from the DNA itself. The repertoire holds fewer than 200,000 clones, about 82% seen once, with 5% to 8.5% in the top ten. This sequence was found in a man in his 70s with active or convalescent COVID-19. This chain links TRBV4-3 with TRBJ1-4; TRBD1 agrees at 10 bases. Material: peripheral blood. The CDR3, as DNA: TGCGCCAGCAGCGCGGGACAGGGGAGTGAAAAACTGTTTTTT. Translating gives CASSAGQGSEKLFF.